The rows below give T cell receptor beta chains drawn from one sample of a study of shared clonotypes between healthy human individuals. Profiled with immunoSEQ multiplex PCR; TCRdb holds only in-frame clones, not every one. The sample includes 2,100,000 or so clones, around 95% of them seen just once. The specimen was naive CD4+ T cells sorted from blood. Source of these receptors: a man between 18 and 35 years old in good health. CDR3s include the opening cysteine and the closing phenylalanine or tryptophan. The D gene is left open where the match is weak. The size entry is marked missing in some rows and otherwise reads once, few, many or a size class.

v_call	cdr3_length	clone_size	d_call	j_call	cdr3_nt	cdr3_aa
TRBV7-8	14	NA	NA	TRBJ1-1	TGTGCCAGCAGCTTAGCAGGGACTCACACTGAAGCTTTCTTT	CASSLAGTHTEAFF
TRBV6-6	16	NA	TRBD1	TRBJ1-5	TGTGCCAGCAGTTACTCGACAGGGAACGGCAATCAGCCCCAGCATTTT	CASSYSTGNGNQPQHF
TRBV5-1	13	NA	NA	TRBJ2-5	TGCGCCAGCAGCTTGGCCGGGATAGAGACCCAGTACTTC	CASSLAGIETQYF
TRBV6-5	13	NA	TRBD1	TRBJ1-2	TGTGCCAGCAGTCGGACAGGTGTGGGTGGCTACACCTTC	CASSRTGVGGYTF
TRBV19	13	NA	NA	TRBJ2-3	TGTGCCAGTAGAGGGGATAAGACAGATACGCAGTATTTT	CASRGDKTDTQYF
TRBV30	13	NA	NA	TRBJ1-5	TGTGCCTGGAGCCCGGGGCACTTGAAGCCCCAGCATTTT	CAWSPGHLKPQHF
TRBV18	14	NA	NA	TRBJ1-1	TGTGCCAGCTCATCCACAGCATCTGAAGAGGGAGCTTTCTTT	CASSSTASEEGAFF
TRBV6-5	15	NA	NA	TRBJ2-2	TGTGCCAGCAGTTTCGCCCTTACTCTCACCGGGGAGCTGTTTTTT	CASSFALTLTGELFF
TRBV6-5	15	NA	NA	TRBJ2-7	TGTGCCAGCAGAGGAACGGTGGACGGTAACTACGAGCAGTACTTC	CASRGTVDGNYEQYF
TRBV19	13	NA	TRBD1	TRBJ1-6	TGTGCCACAATGGGACAGGGAACTTCACCCCTCCACTTT	CATMGQGTSPLHF
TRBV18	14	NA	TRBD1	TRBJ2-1	TGTGCCAGCTCAACCGGGACAGCATACAATGAGCAGTTCTTC	CASSTGTAYNEQFF
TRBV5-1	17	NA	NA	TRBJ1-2	TGCGCCAGCAGTTCGGCGGGGACAAGACTTTCTAACTATGGCTACACCTTC	CASSSAGTRLSNYGYTF
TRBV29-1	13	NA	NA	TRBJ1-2	TGCAGCTCATCCGGGTACAGCACCTATGGCTACACCTTC	CSSSGYSTYGYTF
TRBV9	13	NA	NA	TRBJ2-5	TGTGCCAGCAGCGTATCTAGCCAAGAGACCCAGTACTTC	CASSVSSQETQYF
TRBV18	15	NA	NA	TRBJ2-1	TGTGCCAGCTCACCTCTGGAGAATGGTGGTAATGAGCAGTTCTTC	CASSPLENGGNEQFF
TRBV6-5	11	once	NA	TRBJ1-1	TGTGCCAGCAGTGCAGGGGTGGAAGCTTTCTTT	CASSAGVEAFF
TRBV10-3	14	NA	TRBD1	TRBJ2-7	TGTGCCATCAGCGTGGAACAGGGGGTTTACGAGCAGTACTTC	CAISVEQGVYEQYF
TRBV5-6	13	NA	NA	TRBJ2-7	TGTGCCAGCAGCTTGGACGGAGCCTACGAGCAGTACTTC	CASSLDGAYEQYF
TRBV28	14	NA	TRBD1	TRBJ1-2	TGTGCCAGCAGTTCCTCGGGACAGGGTTATGGCTACACCTTC	CASSSSGQGYGYTF
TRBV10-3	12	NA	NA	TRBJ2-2	TGTGCCACCACCCCTGGCAACGGGGAGCTGTTTTTT	CATTPGNGELFF
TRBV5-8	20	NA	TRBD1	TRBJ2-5	TGTGCCAGCAGCTTGGTAATGACAGGGGGCGATGGGTTTCATCGAGAGACCCAGTACTTC	CASSLVMTGGDGFHRETQYF
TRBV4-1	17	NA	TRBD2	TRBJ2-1	TGCGCCAGCAGCCAAGTTCCGGCGGGGGGGCCAGGGAATGAGCAGTTCTTC	CASSQVPAGGPGNEQFF
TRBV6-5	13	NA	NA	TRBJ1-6	TGTGCCAGCAGAGGCCGGGATAATTCACCCCTCCACTTT	CASRGRDNSPLHF
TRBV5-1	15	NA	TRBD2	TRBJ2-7	TGCGCCAGCAGCCCGGGGGGGCAACCCTCCTACGAGCAGTACTTC	CASSPGGQPSYEQYF
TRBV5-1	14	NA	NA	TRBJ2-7	TGCGCCAGCAGCTTGGAGGGCCCATCCTACGAGCAGTACTTC	CASSLEGPSYEQYF
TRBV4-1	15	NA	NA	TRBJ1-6	TGCGCCAGCAGCCAAGAAGGACAGTATAATTCACCCCTCCACTTT	CASSQEGQYNSPLHF
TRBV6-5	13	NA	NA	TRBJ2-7	TGTGCCAGCAGCCCGCACGGTACCTACGAGCAGTACTTC	CASSPHGTYEQYF
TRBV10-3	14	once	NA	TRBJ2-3	TGTGCCATCAGTGAGGGCCCCCAAACAGATACGCAGTATTTT	CAISEGPQTDTQYF
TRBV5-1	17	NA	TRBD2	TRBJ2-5	TGCGCCAGCAGCTTGGAGGGGACTAGCGGAGTCCAAGAGACCCAGTACTTC	CASSLEGTSGVQETQYF
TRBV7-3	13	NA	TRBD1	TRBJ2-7	TGTGCCAGCAGCCTGGGACAGCCCTACGAGCAGTACTTC	CASSLGQPYEQYF
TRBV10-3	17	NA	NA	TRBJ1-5	TGTGCCATCAGTGAGTCGAATGGGGGGCTAGGCAATCAGCCCCAGCATTTT	CAISESNGGLGNQPQHF
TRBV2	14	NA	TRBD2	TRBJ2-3	TGTGCCAGCAAAGCGGGGTCTTCGACAGATACGCAGTATTTT	CASKAGSSTDTQYF
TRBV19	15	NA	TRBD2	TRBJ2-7	TGTGCCAGTAGTGAGGGACTAGCGGGGATCTACGAGCAGTACTTC	CASSEGLAGIYEQYF
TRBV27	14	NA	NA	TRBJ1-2	TGTGCCAGCAGGCCAAGCCTGACAGAGTTTGGCTACACCTTC	CASRPSLTEFGYTF
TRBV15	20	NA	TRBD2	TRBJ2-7	TGTGCCACCAGCAGATCCAGGGTTCGCAGGTGGGCGGGAGACTCCTACGAGCAGTACTTC	CATSRSRVRRWAGDSYEQYF